This T cell receptor (beta chain) was captured in a study of metastatic and nonmetastatic thyroid tumors. V dropped 7 bases and J dropped 4 bases, with 16 bases sitting between them. This CDR3 region has 14 residues. The germline V gene has CDR1 MNHEY and CDR2 SVGEGT. The entire patient cohort was treatment-naive prior to thyroid surgery. TCRdb re-called the PCR reads through MiXCR. Among some 15,000 clones listed, 25% to 30% were seen once. The chain uses TRBV6-2 or TRBV6-3 and TRBJ1-2; maybe TRBD1 (5 bases). Source material: tumor tissue. The TCR was taken from a male donor with papillary thyroid cancer or a benign thyroid nodule (not recorded which). Some clones in this sample may be carry-over from other donors' samples. The CDR3 is CASTQPGTPYGYTF. DNA for the CDR3: TGTGCCAGCACTCAACCCGGGACGCCCTATGGCTACACCTTC.